The 17 T cell receptor beta chains reported below all come from one sample, sequenced in a study of shared clonotypes between healthy human individuals. TCRdb keeps only in-frame clones here, not all; method: immunoSEQ multiplex PCR. Of 2 million to 2.5 million clones listed, 85% to 95% are singletons. Source material: naive CD4+ T cells from PBMCs. Subset here: CD45RA+ positively selected. All receptors derive from a young man in good health. Some clones in this sample may be carry-over from other donors' samples.

The chain couples TRBV2 to TRBJ2-1, with TRBD2 matching over 12 bases. In germline, CDR1 is SNHLY, CDR2 FYNNEI. This CDR3 comprises 15 residues. The J segment lost 12 bases and the V segment lost 5 bases, leaving 11 bases of the junction unmatched. The DNA of the CDR3 is TGTGCCAGCAGTACGACTAGCGGGGGATACAATTCGCAGTTCTTC. Encoded protein: CASSTTSGGYNSQFF. Filled out from reference TRBV2 and TRBJ2-1, the complete variable domain reads EPEVTQTPSHQVTQMGQEVILRCVPISNHLYFYWYRQILGQKVEFLVSFYNNEISEKSEIFDDQFSVERPDGSNFTLKIRSTKLEDSAMYFCASSTTSGGYNSQFFGPGTRLTVL.

The chain employs TRBV23-1 and TRBJ2-7; tentatively, D is TRBD2 (6 bases). TRBV23-1 is assigned to the ORF class and has an uncertain function. V was clipped by 3 bases and J by 7 bases, with 13 bases between them. This CDR3 contains 13 residues. CDR3: CASSHVPGGEQYF. The DNA for the CDR3 is TGCGCCAGCAGTCACGTTCCTGGGGGGGAGCAGTACTTC.

The genes are TRBV5-3 and TRBJ2-7, with TRBD1 matching 9 bases. TRBV5-3 is reported as an ORF; its role is uncertain. The CDR3 has 14 residues. J lost 4 bases, V lost 4 bases, and 6 bases had no gene match. The CDR3 protein is CARSTRDREYEQYF. The CDR3 DNA reads as TGTGCCAGAAGCACCCGGGACAGGGAATACGAGCAGTACTTC.

A note on this clone: Other DNA variants within this sample encode the same CDR3. The V call is TRBV11-3, the J call TRBJ2-1, with no clear D. This CDR3 has 13 residues. Germline V CDR1 and CDR2: SGHNT, YENEEA. V lost 1 base and J lost 4, with 5 bases in between. The CDR3 DNA is TGTGCCAGCAGCTTAGGAGGTTACAATGAGCAGTTCTTC. Translation gives CASSLGGYNEQFF.

This chain joins TRBV7-8 and TRBJ2-2; D is perhaps TRBD1 (5 bases). Germline CDR1 reads SGHVS; CDR2 reads FQNEAQ. V was cut by 5 bases and J by 1 base, with 26 bases left in between. The CDR3 consists of 20 residues. CDR3 residues: CASSPKGAYETWMNTGELFF. The CDR3 region has the DNA TGTGCCAGCAGCCCTAAAGGGGCCTACGAAACCTGGATGAACACCGGGGAGCTGTTTTTT.

The rearrangement uses TRBV5-1 and TRBJ1-1; D remains unclear. CDR1 SGHRS and CDR2 YFSETQ come from the germline V gene. The CDR3 is made up of 15 amino acids. The ends were cut back, 0 bases at V and 1 base at J, with 10 bases in the middle. The CDR3 DNA reads TGCGCCAGCAGCTTGGGCCCACGGGGGAACACTGAAGCTTTCTTT. Translating it yields CASSLGPRGNTEAFF.

The sample holds a few counts of this clone. The chain has TRBV7-9 and TRBJ1-1, with D perhaps matching TRBD1 (6 bases). V was pared by 5 bases and J by 6 bases, with 10 bases between. Per the germline V gene, CDR1 is SEHNR and CDR2 is FQNEAQ (reference sequence). This CDR3 contains 12 residues. The CDR3 DNA reads TGTGCCAGCAGCCGGACAGAAGCTGAAGCTTTCTTT. This gives the protein CASSRTEAEAFF.

This clone has a single count. V gene TRBV19 combines with J gene TRBJ2-7, with D possibly called TRBD1 or TRBD2 (6 bases each). Per germline, CDR1 LNHDA and CDR2 SQIVND (reference sequence). This CDR3 is built from 15 residues. V was pared by 2 bases and J by 6 bases, with 17 bases between. The DNA for the CDR3 is TGTGCCAGTAGTATACCCCACCCGGGGGCCCGCGAGCAGTACTTC. Protein product: CASSIPHPGAREQYF.

This chain joins TRBV15 and TRBJ2-5; D tentatively reads TRBD1 or TRBD2 (5 bases each). This CDR3 region has 16 residues. Germline CDR1 LNHNV, CDR2 YYDKDF (reference sequence). The V gene lost 5 bases and the J gene lost 5 bases, with 21 bases spanning the gap. The CDR3 here is CATSRRTLRGGETQYF. For the CDR3, the DNA is TGTGCCACCAGCCGTCGGACACTTAGAGGCGGGGAGACCCAGTACTTC.

This chain joins TRBV5-6 and TRBJ2-6; 8 nucleotides agree with TRBD1. CDR1 SGHDT and CDR2 YYEEEE come from the germline V gene. J gave up 0 bases and V 2 bases, and 7 bases lay outside the gene matches. The length of the CDR3 is 18 residues. For the CDR3, the DNA is TGTGCCAGCAGCTTTCAAAGACAGGGGCCCTCTGGGGCCAACGTCCTGACTTTC. Its translation: CASSFQRQGPSGANVLTF.

This chain connects TRBV28 to TRBJ1-2, with 8 nucleotides matching TRBD1. Germline values: CDR1 MDHEN, CDR2 SYDVKM. The V and J ends lost 3 bases and 7 bases, in that order; junction bases with no gene match: 4. CDR3 length: 13 residues. The CDR3 loop reads CASSFQGASGYTF. Here the CDR3 DNA reads TGTGCCAGCAGTTTTCAGGGGGCGAGTGGCTACACCTTC.

This sequence joins TRBV29-1 and TRBJ2-3; 8 bases align to TRBD2. Trimming took 4 bases from V and 0 from J; bases not matched to a gene: 3. Germline CDR1 reads SQVTM; CDR2 reads ANQGSEA. The CDR3 has 14 residues. CDR3 protein: CSVGLATSTDTQYF. The CDR3 DNA follows: TGCAGCGTTGGACTAGCGACTAGCACAGATACGCAGTATTTT.

The V call is TRBV11-3, the J call TRBJ2-2, with 10 positions matching TRBD2. The CDR3 has 15 residues. V lost 5 bases, J lost 6 bases, and 6 bases stayed unmatched. Looked up from germline, CDR1 is SGHNT and CDR2 is YENEEA. The DNA for the CDR3 is TGTGCCAGCAGCCCTAGCGGGAGCGCCCCCGGGGAGCTGTTTTTT. This codes for CASSPSGSAPGELFF.

The CDR3 reads CASSQQGGAQGNTIYF. In nucleotides, the CDR3 is TGTGCCAGCAGCCAACAGGGGGGGGCTCAAGGAAACACCATATATTTT. The V call is TRBV7-6, the J call TRBJ1-3, with 8 nucleotides matching TRBD1. Unmatched junction bases numbered 10, after V lost 5 bases and J lost 4 bases. The V gene's germline CDR1 is SGHVS and CDR2 FNYEAQ. CDR3 length: 16 residues.

The chain combines TRBV6-5 with TRBJ2-7; no clear D. The CDR3 totals 13 residues. Trimming stripped 8 bases from V and 1 base from J, with 12 bases between. Germline V CDR1 and CDR2: MNHEY, SVGAGI. The CDR3 region is CASQRPRSYEQYF. The DNA of the CDR3 is TGTGCCAGCCAAAGGCCACGTTCCTACGAGCAGTACTTC.

The chain recombines TRBV6-1 with TRBJ1-2; D not certain. Germline V gene lookup returns CDR1 MNHNS and CDR2 SASEGT. V gave up 6 bases and J gave up 2 bases, with 10 bases separating them. The CDR3 runs to 13 residues. The chain's CDR3 is CASRDAKNYGYTF. The CDR3 DNA follows: TGTGCCAGCAGAGACGCAAAAAACTATGGCTACACCTTC.

For this clone: This CDR3 is also generated by other DNA sequences in the sample. The J gene is TRBJ2-3, the V gene TRBV5-4, with a weak D call TRBD1 (5 bases). V was pared by 0 bases and J by 4 bases, with 9 bases between. The CDR3 covers 14 residues. From germline, CDR1 is SGHNT and CDR2 YYREEE (reference sequence). The CDR3 DNA sequence: TGTGCCAGCAGCTTGGGCGCAGGGTCAGATACGCAGTATTTT. Translated: CASSLGAGSDTQYF.